Below are 20 T cell receptor beta chains sequenced from a single sample in a study of beta chain features in type 1 diabetes. Study observations and caveats: For Type 1 diabetes patients, all four CD4+ subsets carried TCRB CDR3s that were moderately but significantly shorter.

The isolated RNA, all of it, was reverse transcribed, so expressed TCRB transcripts were what got sequenced. TCRdb keeps only in-frame clones here, not all; method: immunoSEQ multiplex PCR. The data contain 160,000 or so clones, roughly 65% of them seen just once; the ten biggest clones take up around 0.08%. These receptors lack a known antigen. The sample consisted of naive CD4+ T cells from blood. These TCRs come from a man aged 25-45 years with type 1 diabetes.

This clone has a handful of counts. The genes are TRBV29-1 and TRBJ2-5, with 9 bases identical to TRBD2. Germline CDR1 SQVTM, CDR2 ANQGSEA. V lost 0 bases, J lost 11 bases, and 10 bases stayed unmatched. The CDR3 loop spans 14 amino acids. DNA of the CDR3: TGCAGCGTTGAAGAGATGGCGGGGGGGCTCTTTCAGTACTTC. Translated, it gives CSVEEMAGGLFQYF.

This chain links TRBV29-1 with TRBJ2-7, with D hard to call. Trimming pared 2 bases from V and 9 bases from J, leaving 17 bases between. Germline V lookup: CDR1 SQVTM, CDR2 ANQGSEA. The CDR3 runs 13 residues. CDR3 loop: CSVETQQFTAQYF. DNA for the CDR3: TGCAGCGTTGAAACCCAGCAGTTTACCGCGCAGTACTTC.

This clone was detected a few times. This chain joins TRBV4-1 and TRBJ2-3, with 9 bases lining up with TRBD2. V shed 1 base and J 12 bases; nucleotides not matched to a gene: 5. The CDR3 totals 13 residues. The V gene's germline CDR1 is MGHRA and CDR2 YSYEKL. CDR3 region: CASSQGSGGPQYF. CDR3 coding DNA: TGCGCCAGCAGCCAAGGCAGCGGGGGGCCCCAGTATTTT.

Comments on this clone: The same CDR3 can be traced to other DNA sequences in this sample. The gene calls are TRBV29-1 and TRBJ2-3, with 8 bases aligning to TRBD2. Germline lookup yields CDR1 SQVTM and CDR2 ANQGSEA. The CDR3 spans 16 residues. V lost 4 bases, J lost 5 bases, and 14 bases stayed unmatched. CDR3 sequence (DNA): TGCAGCGTTGGAAGGGGGTCTAGCGGGCTAGGAGATACGCAGTATTTT. It yields the protein CSVGRGSSGLGDTQYF.

This chain uses TRBV29-1 with TRBJ2-2; D gene ambiguous. The CDR3 is 12 amino acids. Germline loops: CDR1 SQVTM, CDR2 ANQGSEA. V gave up 5 bases and J gave up 5 bases, with 9 bases separating them. This chain's CDR3 is CSVSPRTGELFF. CDR3 DNA sequence: TGCAGCGTTAGTCCCCGGACCGGGGAGCTGTTTTTT.

The chain employs TRBV12-5 and TRBJ2-3, with D unclear. The V end lost 2 bases, the J end lost 3 bases, and 0 bases lay between the germline ends. This CDR3 spans 11 amino acids. The V gene's germline CDR1 is LGHNT and CDR2 FRNRAP. CDR3 loop: CASGLTDTQYF. The DNA of the CDR3 is TGTGCTAGTGGTTTGACAGATACGCAGTATTTT. The whole variable domain, filled in from reference TRBV12-5 and TRBJ2-3, reads DARVTQTPRHKVTEMGQEVTMRCQPILGHNTVFWYRQTMMQGLELLAYFRNRAPLDDSGMPKDRFSAEMPDATLATLKIQPSEPRDSAVYFCASGLTDTQYFGPGTRLTVL.

This clone was seen a few times. The chain uses TRBV29-1 and TRBJ2-5, with D hard to call. Trimming shortened V by 1 base and J by 1 base, and 7 bases separated the two germline ends. Germline-derived CDR1 and CDR2 are SQVTM and ANQGSEA. The CDR3 spans 13 residues. This CDR3 is CSVEGGFQETQYF. The CDR3 DNA is TGCAGCGTTGAAGGCGGATTCCAAGAGACCCAGTACTTC.

The V and J genes are TRBV4-1 and TRBJ2-5, with TRBD2 matching 8 bases. This CDR3 comprises 16 residues. Germline-derived CDR1 and CDR2 are MGHRA and YSYEKL. After removal of 5 bases from V and 0 bases from J, the junction contained 8 bases not matched to a gene. CDR3 DNA: TGCGCCAGCAGCGCCTCCGGGACTAGGGACCAAGAGACCCAGTACTTC. Protein sequence: CASSASGTRDQETQYF.

The chain couples TRBV7-9 to TRBJ2-3; unclear D gene. Germline CDR1 reads SEHNR; CDR2 reads FQNEAQ (reference sequence). With 5 bases removed from V and 0 bases from J, the gap between germline ends came to 15 bases. The CDR3 runs 16 residues. The DNA of the CDR3 is TGTGCCAGCAGCCCTCTAGAAGGCCTGAGCACAGATACGCAGTATTTT. This codes for CASSPLEGLSTDTQYF.

Written as DNA, the CDR3 is TGTGCCAGCAGCTTGACGACTAGAGAGTACATTCAGTACTTC. This encodes CASSLTTREYIQYF. This rearrangement joins TRBV7-2 to TRBJ2-4; D might be TRBD2 (6 bases). The CDR3 spans 14 residues. CDR1 is SGHTA, CDR2 FQGNSA, per germline. V shed 3 bases and J shed 8 bases, with 14 bases lying between them. The variable domain in full, completed from reference TRBV7-2 and TRBJ2-4, reads GAGVSQSPSNKVTEKGKDVELRCDPISGHTALYWYRQSLGQGLEFLIYFQGNSAPDKSGLPSDRFSAERTGGSVSTLTIQRTQQEDSAVYLCASSLTTREYIQYFGAGTRLSVL.

V and J are TRBV29-1 and TRBJ2-1, with D tentatively TRBD2 (6 bases). The V end lost 6 bases, the J end lost 1 base, and 13 bases lay between the germline ends. The CDR3 covers 14 residues. Germline assignment: CDR1 SQVTM and CDR2 ANQGSEA. DNA for the CDR3: TGCAGCGTGGCCCGCGGGACGTCCTACAATGAGCAGTTCTTC. It codes for CSVARGTSYNEQFF.

To note about this clone: One end of the junction does not line up with germline, which may come from a read error. The chain joins TRBV29-1 to TRBJ1-2, with D unresolved. The CDR3 covers 11 residues. Germline V gives CDR1 SQVTM, CDR2 ANQGSEA. The chain's CDR3 is CSVDHGWLRVF. The CDR3 DNA sequence: TGCAGCGTTGATCACGGGTGGCTCCGAGTGTTC.

The chain recombines TRBV10-3 with TRBJ1-5; D unresolved. Germline lookup yields CDR1 ENHRY and CDR2 SYGVKD. V dropped 6 bases and J dropped 2 bases, with 5 bases sitting between them. CDR3 size: 12 residues. Written as DNA, the CDR3 is TGTGCCATCAGGGAGGGCAATCAGCCCCAGCATTTT. Protein sequence: CAIREGNQPQHF.

V gene TRBV30 combines with J gene TRBJ2-3; tentatively, D is TRBD2 (7 bases). The germline V gene encodes CDR1 GTSNPN and CDR2 SVGIG (reference sequence). The CDR3 is 13 amino acids. Trimming took 0 bases from V and 4 from J, leaving 8 bases between them. Here the CDR3 reads CAWSVGGADTQYF. The CDR3 nucleotides read TGTGCCTGGAGTGTAGGGGGGGCAGATACGCAGTATTTT.

The J gene is TRBJ2-3, the V gene TRBV7-9, with a weak D call TRBD1 (5 bases). This CDR3 comprises 16 residues. Trimming took 9 bases from V and 0 from J, leaving 19 bases between them. Germline assignment: CDR1 SEHNR and CDR2 FQNEAQ (reference sequence). CDR3 coding DNA: TGTGCCAGAAGGGGTGTGGGGAAACCTAGCACAGATACGCAGTATTTT. Protein product: CARRGVGKPSTDTQYF.

A word on this clone: Other DNA sequences within the sample encode an identical CDR3. The chain joins TRBV30 to TRBJ1-5; no reliable D call. Germline-derived CDR1 and CDR2 are GTSNPN and SVGIG (reference sequence). The CDR3 runs 13 residues. V lost 2 bases, J lost 2 bases, and 7 bases lay in between. Written as DNA, the CDR3 is TGTGCCTGGAGTCCCAGCGGCAATCAGCCCCAGCATTTT. Translated: CAWSPSGNQPQHF.

V usage is TRBV29-1 and J usage is TRBJ1-3; 8 nucleotides agree with TRBD1. CDR1 and CDR2 (germline): SQVTM, ANQGSEA. The CDR3 totals 14 residues. J was trimmed by 0 bases and V by 5 bases; bases with no gene match: 3. The CDR3 loop is CSVWDRSSGNTIYF. Here the CDR3 DNA reads TGCAGCGTTTGGGACAGGTCCTCTGGAAACACCATATATTTT.

This clone came up a few times. The rearrangement links TRBV29-1 to TRBJ1-1; 9 positions match TRBD1. V lost 7 bases and J lost 4; bases outside the gene matches: 4. The germline V gene has CDR1 SQVTM and CDR2 ANQGSEA. This CDR3 has 12 amino acids. CDR3: CSAQDRGTEAFF. In nucleotides, the CDR3 is TGCAGCGCCCAGGACAGGGGCACTGAAGCTTTCTTT.

The chain has TRBV2 and TRBJ1-4; the D gene is possibly TRBD1 (5 bases). This CDR3 region has 14 residues. The germline V gene has CDR1 SNHLY and CDR2 FYNNEI. The V and J ends lost 6 bases and 8 bases respectively, with 16 bases between them. The CDR3 sequence is CASRSHGAVEKLFF. In DNA, the CDR3 is TGTGCCAGCAGATCACATGGGGCCGTCGAAAAACTGTTTTTT.

The V gene is TRBV29-1, the J gene TRBJ2-3, with D hard to call. The CDR3 spans 14 residues. CDR1 and CDR2 from the germline V gene are SQVTM and ANQGSEA. V lost 3 bases and J lost 6, with 16 bases in between. Here the CDR3 reads CSVDLGKRRDTQYF. In nucleotides, the CDR3 is TGCAGCGTTGATTTAGGGAAGCGCCGCGATACGCAGTATTTT.